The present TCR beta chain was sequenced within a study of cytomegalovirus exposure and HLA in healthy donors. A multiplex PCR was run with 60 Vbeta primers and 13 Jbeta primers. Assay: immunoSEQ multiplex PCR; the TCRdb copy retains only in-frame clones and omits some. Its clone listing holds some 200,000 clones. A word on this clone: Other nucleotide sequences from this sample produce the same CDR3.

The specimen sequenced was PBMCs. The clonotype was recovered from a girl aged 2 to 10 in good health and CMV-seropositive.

CDR3 coding DNA: TGTGCCAGCAGTTCACCCGGGACAGGGTCCTACGAGCAGTACTTC. Encoded protein: CASSSPGTGSYEQYF. The chain carries TRBV27 and TRBJ2-7, with 9 bases fitting TRBD1. The junction had 5 bases not matched to a gene; V was cut back by 4 bases and J by 1 base. This CDR3 region has 15 residues. Germline values: CDR1 MNHEY, CDR2 SMNVEV (reference sequence).